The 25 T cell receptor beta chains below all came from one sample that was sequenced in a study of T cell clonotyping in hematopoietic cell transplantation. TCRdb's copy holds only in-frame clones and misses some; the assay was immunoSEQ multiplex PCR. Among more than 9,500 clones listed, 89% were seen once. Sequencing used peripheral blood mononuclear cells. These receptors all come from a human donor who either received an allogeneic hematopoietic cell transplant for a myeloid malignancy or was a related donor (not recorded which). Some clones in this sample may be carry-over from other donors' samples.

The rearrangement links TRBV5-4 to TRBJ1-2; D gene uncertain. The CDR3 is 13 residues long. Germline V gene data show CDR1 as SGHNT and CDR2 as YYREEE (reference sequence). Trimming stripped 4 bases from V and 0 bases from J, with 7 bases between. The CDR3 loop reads CASSRGANYGYTF. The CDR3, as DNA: TGTGCCAGCAGCCGGGGTGCTAACTATGGCTACACCTTC.

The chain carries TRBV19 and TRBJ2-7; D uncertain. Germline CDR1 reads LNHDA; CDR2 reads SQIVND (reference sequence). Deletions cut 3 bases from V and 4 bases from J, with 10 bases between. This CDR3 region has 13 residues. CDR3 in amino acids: CASSIGRRYEQYF. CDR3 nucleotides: TGTGCCAGTAGTATTGGCCGCAGGTACGAGCAGTACTTC.

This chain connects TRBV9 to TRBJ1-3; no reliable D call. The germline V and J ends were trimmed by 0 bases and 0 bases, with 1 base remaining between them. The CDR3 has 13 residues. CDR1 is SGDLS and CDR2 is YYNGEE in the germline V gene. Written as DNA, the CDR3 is TGTGCCAGCAGCGTAGCCTCTGGAAACACCATATATTTT. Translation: CASSVASGNTIYF. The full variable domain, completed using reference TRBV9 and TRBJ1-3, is DSGVTQTPKHLITATGQRVTLRCSPRSGDLSVYWYQQSLDQGLQFLIQYYNGEERAKGNILERFSAQQFPDLHSELNLSSLELGDSALYFCASSVASGNTIYFGEGSWLTVV.

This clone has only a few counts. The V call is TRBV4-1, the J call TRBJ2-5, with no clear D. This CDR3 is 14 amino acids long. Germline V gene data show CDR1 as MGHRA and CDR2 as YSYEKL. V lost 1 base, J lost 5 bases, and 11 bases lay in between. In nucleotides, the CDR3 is TGCGCCAGCAGCCAAGGGGCAGGCGTGGAGACCCAGTACTTC. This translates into CASSQGAGVETQYF.

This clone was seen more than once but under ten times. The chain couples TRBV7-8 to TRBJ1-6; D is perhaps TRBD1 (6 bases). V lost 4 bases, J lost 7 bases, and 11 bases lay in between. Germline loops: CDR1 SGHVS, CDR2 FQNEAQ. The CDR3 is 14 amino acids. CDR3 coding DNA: TGTGCCAGCAGCTCTTCAGGGGCGAATTCACCCCTCCACTTT. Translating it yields CASSSSGANSPLHF.

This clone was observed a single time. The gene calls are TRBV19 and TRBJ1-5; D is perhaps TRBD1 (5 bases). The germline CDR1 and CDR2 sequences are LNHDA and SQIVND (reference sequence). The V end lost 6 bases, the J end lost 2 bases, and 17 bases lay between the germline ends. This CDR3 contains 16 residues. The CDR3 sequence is CASSLGVGYGNQPQHF. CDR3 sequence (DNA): TGTGCCAGTAGCCTGGGGGTCGGGTACGGCAATCAGCCCCAGCATTTT.

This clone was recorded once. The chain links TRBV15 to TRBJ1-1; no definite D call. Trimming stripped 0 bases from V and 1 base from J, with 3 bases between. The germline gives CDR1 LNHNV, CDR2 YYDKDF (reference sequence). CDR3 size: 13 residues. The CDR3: CATSRDPNTEAFF. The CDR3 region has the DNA TGTGCCACCAGCAGAGATCCGAACACTGAAGCTTTCTTT.

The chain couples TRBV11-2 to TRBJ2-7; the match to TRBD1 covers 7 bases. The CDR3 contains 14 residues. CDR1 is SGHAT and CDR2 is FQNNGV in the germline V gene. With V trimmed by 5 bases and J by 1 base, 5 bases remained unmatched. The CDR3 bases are TGTGCCAGCAGCCGACGACAGGGATCCTACGAGCAGTACTTC. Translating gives CASSRRQGSYEQYF. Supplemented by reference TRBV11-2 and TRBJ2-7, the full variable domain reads EAGVAQSPRYKIIEKRQSVAFWCNPISGHATLYWYQQILGQGPKLLIQFQNNGVVDDSQLPKDRFSAERLKGVDSTLKIQPAKLEDSAVYLCASSRRQGSYEQYFGPGTRLTVT.

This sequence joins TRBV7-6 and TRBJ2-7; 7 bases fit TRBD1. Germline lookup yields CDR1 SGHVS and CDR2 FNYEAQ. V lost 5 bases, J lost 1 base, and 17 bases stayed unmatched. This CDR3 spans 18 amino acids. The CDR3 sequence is CASSLMDRRQGKSYEQYF. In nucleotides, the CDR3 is TGTGCCAGCAGCCTAATGGATCGAAGACAGGGAAAATCCTACGAGCAGTACTTC.

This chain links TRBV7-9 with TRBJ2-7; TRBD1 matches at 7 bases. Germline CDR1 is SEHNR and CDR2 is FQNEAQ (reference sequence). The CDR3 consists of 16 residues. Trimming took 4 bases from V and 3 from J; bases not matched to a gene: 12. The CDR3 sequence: CASSSNPGQPHYEQYF. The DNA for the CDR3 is TGTGCCAGCAGCTCGAACCCGGGACAGCCCCACTACGAGCAGTACTTC.

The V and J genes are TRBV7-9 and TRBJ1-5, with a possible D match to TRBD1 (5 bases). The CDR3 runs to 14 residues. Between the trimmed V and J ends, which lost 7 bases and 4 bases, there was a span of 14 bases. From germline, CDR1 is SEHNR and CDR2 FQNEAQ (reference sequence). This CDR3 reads CASTTAGGNQPQHF. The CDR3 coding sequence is TGTGCCAGCACCACCGCCGGGGGTAATCAGCCCCAGCATTTT.

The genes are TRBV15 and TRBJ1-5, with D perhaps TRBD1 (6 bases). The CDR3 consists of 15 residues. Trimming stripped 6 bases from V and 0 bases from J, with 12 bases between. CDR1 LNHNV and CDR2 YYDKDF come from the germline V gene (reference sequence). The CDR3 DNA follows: TGTGCCACCAGGCAGGGGACCCTTAGCAATCAGCCCCAGCATTTT. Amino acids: CATRQGTLSNQPQHF.

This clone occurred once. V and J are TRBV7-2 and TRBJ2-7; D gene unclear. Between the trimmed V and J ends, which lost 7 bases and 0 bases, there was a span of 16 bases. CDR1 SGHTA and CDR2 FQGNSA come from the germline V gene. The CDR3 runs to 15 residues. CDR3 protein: CASTQQGLGSYEQYF. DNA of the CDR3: TGTGCCAGCACCCAGCAAGGGTTAGGCTCCTACGAGCAGTACTTC.

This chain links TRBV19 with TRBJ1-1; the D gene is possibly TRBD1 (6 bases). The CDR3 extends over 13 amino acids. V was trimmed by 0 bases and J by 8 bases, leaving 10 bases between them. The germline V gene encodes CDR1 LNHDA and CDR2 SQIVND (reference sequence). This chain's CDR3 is CASSIDQGLEAFF. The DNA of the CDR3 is TGTGCCAGTAGTATAGATCAGGGGTTAGAAGCTTTCTTT. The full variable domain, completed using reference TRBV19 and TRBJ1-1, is DGGITQSPKYLFRKEGQNVTLSCEQNLNHDAMYWYRQDPGQGLRLIYYSQIVNDFQKGDIAEGYSVSREKKESFPLTVTSAQKNPTAFYLCASSIDQGLEAFFGQGTRLTVV.

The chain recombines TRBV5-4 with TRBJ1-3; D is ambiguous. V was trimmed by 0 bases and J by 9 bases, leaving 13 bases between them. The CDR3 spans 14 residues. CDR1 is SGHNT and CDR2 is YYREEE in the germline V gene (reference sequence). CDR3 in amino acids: CASSLGQDKGTIYF. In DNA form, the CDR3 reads TGTGCCAGCAGCTTGGGGCAGGATAAGGGCACCATATATTTT.

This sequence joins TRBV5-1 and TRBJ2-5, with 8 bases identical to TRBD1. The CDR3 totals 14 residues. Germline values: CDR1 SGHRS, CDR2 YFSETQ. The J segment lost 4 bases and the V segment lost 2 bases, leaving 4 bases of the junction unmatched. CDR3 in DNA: TGCGCCAGCAGCTTCAATACAGGGGGAGAGACCCAGTACTTC. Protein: CASSFNTGGETQYF. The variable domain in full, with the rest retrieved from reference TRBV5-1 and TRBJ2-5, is KAGVTQTPRYLIKTRGQQVTLSCSPISGHRSVSWYQQTPGQGLQFLFEYFSETQRNKGNFPGRFSGRQFSNSRSEMNVSTLELGDSALYLCASSFNTGGETQYFGPGTRLLVL.

The CDR3 reads CASSQDLSGMVTEAFF. DNA of the CDR3: TGCGCCAGCAGCCAAGATCTTTCAGGGATGGTCACTGAAGCTTTCTTT. The rearrangement uses TRBV4-3 and TRBJ1-1, with D perhaps matching TRBD1 (5 bases). The CDR3 has 16 amino acids. V gave up 0 bases and J gave up 4 bases, with 15 bases separating them. Per the germline V gene, CDR1 is LGHNA and CDR2 is YSLEER.

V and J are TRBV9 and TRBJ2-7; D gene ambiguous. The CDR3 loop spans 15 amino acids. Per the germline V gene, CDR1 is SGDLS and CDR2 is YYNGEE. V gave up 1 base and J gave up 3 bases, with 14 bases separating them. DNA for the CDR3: TGTGCCAGCAGCGTATCAACAGAGGAATACTACGAGCAGTACTTC. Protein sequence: CASSVSTEEYYEQYF. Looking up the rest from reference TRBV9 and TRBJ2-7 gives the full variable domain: DSGVTQTPKHLITATGQRVTLRCSPRSGDLSVYWYQQSLDQGLQFLIQYYNGEERAKGNILERFSAQQFPDLHSELNLSSLELGDSALYFCASSVSTEEYYEQYFGPGTRLTVT.

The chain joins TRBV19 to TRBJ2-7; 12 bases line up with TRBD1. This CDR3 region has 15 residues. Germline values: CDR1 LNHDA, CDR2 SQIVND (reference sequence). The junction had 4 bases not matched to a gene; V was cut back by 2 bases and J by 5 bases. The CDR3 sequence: CASSILGTGGNEQYF. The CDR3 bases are TGTGCCAGTAGTATATTGGGGACAGGGGGCAACGAGCAGTACTTC.

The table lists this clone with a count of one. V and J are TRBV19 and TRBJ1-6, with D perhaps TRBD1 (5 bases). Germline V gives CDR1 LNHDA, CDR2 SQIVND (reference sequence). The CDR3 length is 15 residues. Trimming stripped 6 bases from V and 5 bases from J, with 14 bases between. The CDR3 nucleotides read TGTGCCAGTAGAGGGAAGGGGAATCATAATTCACCCCTCCACTTT. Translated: CASRGKGNHNSPLHF.

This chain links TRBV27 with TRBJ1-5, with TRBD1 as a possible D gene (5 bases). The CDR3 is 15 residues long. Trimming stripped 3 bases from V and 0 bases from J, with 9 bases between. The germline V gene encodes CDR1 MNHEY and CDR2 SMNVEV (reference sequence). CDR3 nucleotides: TGTGCCAGCAGTTTCCAGGGCGATAGCAATCAGCCCCAGCATTTT. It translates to CASSFQGDSNQPQHF.

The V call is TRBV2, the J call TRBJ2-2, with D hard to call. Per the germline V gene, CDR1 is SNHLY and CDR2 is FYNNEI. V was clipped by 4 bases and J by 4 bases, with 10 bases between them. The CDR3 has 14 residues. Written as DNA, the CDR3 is TGTGCCAGCAGTGGAGACCTGGCCACCGGGGAGCTGTTTTTT. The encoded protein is CASSGDLATGELFF. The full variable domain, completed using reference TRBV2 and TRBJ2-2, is EPEVTQTPSHQVTQMGQEVILRCVPISNHLYFYWYRQILGQKVEFLVSFYNNEISEKSEIFDDQFSVERPDGSNFTLKIRSTKLEDSAMYFCASSGDLATGELFFGEGSRLTVL.

The CDR3 DNA is TGCAGCGTTCGGGACAGCGATAACTATGGCTACACCTTC. It translates to CSVRDSDNYGYTF. The gene calls are TRBV29-1 and TRBJ1-2, with TRBD1 matching over 7 bases. The V segment lost 5 bases and the J segment 1 base; nucleotides outside the gene matches: 4. The CDR3 loop spans 13 amino acids. From germline, CDR1 is SQVTM and CDR2 ANQGSEA.

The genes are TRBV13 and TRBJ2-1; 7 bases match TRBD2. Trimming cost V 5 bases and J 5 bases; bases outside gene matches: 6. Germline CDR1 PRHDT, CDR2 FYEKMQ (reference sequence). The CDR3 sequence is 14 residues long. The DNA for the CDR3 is TGTGCCAGCAGCCTCCTAGCGGAAGACAATGAGCAGTTCTTC. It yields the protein CASSLLAEDNEQFF.

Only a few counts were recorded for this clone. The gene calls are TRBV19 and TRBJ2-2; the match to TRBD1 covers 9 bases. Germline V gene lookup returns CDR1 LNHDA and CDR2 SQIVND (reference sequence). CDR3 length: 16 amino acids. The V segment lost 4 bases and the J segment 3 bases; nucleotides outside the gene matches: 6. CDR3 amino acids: CASSTGQGLYTGELFF. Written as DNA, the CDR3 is TGTGCCAGTAGTACCGGACAGGGGTTGTACACCGGGGAGCTGTTTTTT.